The T cell receptor beta chain under discussion was sequenced for a study of T cell responses to AZD1222 COVID-19 vaccine. The ends lost 1 base at V and 5 bases at J; junction bases unmatched: 8. Germline CDR1 KGHDR, CDR2 SFDVKD. The CDR3 runs to 16 residues. Using immunoSEQ multiplex PCR, the repertoire was profiled, and TCRdb retains in-frame clones only, with some absent. In the table there are around 130,000 clones, 90% to 95% of which are singletons. The chain carries TRBV24-1 and TRBJ2-7, with TRBD1 matching over 9 bases. The receptor was isolated from an adult in good health. The sequences come from peripheral blood, collected on day 0 of AZD1222 vaccination. CDR3 region: CATSDFTGTGSHEQYF. The CDR3, as DNA: TGTGCCACCAGTGATTTCACCGGGACAGGGTCCCACGAGCAGTACTTC.